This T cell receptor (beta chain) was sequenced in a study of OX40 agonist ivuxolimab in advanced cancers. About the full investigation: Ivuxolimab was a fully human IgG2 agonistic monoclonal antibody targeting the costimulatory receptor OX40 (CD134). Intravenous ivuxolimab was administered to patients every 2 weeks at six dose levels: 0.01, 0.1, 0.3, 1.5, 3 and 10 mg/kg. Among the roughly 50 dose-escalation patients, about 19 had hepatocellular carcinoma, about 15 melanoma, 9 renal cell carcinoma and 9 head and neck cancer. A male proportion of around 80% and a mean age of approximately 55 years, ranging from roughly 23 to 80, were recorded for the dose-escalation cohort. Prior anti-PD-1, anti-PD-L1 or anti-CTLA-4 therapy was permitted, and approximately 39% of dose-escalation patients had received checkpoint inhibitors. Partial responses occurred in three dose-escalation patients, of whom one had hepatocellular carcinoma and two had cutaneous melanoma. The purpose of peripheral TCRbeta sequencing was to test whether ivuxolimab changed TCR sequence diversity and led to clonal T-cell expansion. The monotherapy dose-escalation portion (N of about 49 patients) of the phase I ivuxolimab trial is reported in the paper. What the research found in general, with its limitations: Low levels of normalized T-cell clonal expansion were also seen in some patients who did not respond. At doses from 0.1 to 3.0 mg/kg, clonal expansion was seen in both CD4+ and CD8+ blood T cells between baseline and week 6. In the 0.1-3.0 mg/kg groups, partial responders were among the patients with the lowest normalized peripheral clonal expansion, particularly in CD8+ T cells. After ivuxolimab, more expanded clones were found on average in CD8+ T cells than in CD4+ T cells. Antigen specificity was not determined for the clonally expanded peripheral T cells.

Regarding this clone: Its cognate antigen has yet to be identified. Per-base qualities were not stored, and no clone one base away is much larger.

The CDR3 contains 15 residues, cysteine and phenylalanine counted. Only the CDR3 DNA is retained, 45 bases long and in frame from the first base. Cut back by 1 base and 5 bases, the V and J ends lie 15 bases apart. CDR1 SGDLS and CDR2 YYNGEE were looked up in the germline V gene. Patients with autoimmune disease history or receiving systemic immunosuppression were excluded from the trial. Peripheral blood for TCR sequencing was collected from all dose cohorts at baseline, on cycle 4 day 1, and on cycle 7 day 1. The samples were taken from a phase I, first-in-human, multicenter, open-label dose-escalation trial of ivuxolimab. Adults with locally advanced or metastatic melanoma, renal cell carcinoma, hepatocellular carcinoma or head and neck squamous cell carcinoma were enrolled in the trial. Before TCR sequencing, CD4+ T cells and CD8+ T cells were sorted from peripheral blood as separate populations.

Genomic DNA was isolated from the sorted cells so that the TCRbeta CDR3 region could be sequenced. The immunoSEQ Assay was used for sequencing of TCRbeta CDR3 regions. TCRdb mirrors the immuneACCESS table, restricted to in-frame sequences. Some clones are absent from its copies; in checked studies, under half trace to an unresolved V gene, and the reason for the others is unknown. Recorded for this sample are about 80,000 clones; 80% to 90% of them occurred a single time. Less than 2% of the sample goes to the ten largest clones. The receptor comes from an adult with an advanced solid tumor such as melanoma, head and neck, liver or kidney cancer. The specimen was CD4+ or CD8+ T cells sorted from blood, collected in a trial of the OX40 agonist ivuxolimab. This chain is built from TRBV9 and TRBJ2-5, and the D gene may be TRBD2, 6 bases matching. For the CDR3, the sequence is CASSVQGLQAETQYF. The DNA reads TGTGCCAGCAGCGTACAGGGACTCCAGGCGGAGACCCAGTACTTC.